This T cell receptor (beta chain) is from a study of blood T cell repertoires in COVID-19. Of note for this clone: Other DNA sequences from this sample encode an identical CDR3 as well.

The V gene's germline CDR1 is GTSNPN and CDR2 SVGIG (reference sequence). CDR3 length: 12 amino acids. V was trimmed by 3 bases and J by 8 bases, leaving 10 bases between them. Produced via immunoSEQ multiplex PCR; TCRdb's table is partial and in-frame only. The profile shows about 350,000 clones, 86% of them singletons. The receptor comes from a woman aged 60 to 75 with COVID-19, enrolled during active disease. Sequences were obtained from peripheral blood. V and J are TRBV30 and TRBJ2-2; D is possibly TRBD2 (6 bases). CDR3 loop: CAWRAGPGELFF. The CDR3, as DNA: TGTGCCTGGAGGGCGGGACCAGGGGAGCTGTTTTTT.